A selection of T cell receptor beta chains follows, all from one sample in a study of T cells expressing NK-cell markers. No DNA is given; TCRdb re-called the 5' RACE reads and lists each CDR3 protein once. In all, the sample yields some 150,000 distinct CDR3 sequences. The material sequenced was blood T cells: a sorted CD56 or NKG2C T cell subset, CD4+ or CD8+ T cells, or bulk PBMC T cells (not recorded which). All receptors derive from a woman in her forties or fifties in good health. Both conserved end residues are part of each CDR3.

CASNQFIRDGEAFF | TRBJ1-1 | TRBV7-8
CASSLTGGGYGYTF | TRBJ1-2 | TRBV27
CASSLNFNSLPSLYNEQFF | TRBJ2-1 | TRBV11-3
CASSLIASGRRNEQYF | TRBJ2-7 | TRBV7-8
CASSYGTSGETQYF | TRBJ2-5 | TRBV27
CASSLGRTGELFF | TRBJ2-2 | TRBV7-9
CASSGMTGANTEAFF | TRBJ1-1 | TRBV5-1
CAIRLDYNEQFF | TRBJ2-1 | TRBV10-3
CASGPSVSAGELFF | TRBJ2-2 | TRBV28
CASSPRLGKPQHF | TRBJ1-5 | TRBV12-3/TRBV12-4
CASSHRQETDTQYF | TRBJ2-3 | TRBV7-8
CASSLAQGADTEAFF | TRBJ1-1 | TRBV7-9
CASSILREVISNEQYF | TRBJ2-7 | TRBV5-6
CASNLQGGKNIQYF | TRBJ2-4 | TRBV27
CAIRGSNEQFF | TRBJ2-1 | TRBV10-3
CASSQEDRVFQPQHF | TRBJ1-5 | TRBV4-1
CASSQTSGRFIEQFF | TRBJ2-1 | TRBV16
CASSVGTISGNTIYF | TRBJ1-3 | TRBV25-1
CASSLIAGGRRTGELFF | TRBJ2-2 | TRBV7-3
CASSPTGSTDTQYF | TRBJ2-3 | TRBV7-9
CASKGLVSSGNTIYF | TRBJ1-3 | TRBV12-3/TRBV12-4
CASRQTGEVQPQHF | TRBJ1-5 | TRBV12-3/TRBV12-4
CASSRGVETQYF | TRBJ2-5 | TRBV19
CAVWTSGHTDTQYF | TRBJ2-3 | TRBV15
CASSQEGGYSTDTQYF | TRBJ2-3 | TRBV4-1
CSARDDFGYSNQPQHF | TRBJ1-5 | TRBV20-1
CASSWNGELFF | TRBJ2-2 | TRBV7-9
CASSLAGQGPETQYF | TRBJ2-5 | TRBV12-3/TRBV12-4
CASSQDPGERNIQYF | TRBJ2-4 | TRBV14
CASSPAGLLNTEAFF | TRBJ1-1 | TRBV3-1
CASSEFNQGSTDTQYF | TRBJ2-3 | TRBV25-1
CASSLVGTSGIYEQYF | TRBJ2-7 | TRBV5-1
CASSVVSKMSTEAFF | TRBJ1-1 | TRBV9